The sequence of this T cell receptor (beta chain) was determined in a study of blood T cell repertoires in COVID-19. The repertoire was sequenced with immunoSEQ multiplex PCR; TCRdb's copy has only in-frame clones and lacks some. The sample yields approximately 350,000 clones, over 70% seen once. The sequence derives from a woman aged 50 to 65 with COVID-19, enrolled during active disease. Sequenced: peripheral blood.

The CDR3 bases are TGTGCCTGGAGTAGGGGCATTTCGAACACTGAAGCTTTCTTT. As protein: CAWSRGISNTEAFF. The rearrangement links TRBV30 to TRBJ1-1; D might be TRBD1 (5 bases). Germline lookup yields CDR1 GTSNPN and CDR2 SVGIG (reference sequence). V lost 2 bases and J lost 1, with 11 bases in between. CDR3 length: 14 amino acids.